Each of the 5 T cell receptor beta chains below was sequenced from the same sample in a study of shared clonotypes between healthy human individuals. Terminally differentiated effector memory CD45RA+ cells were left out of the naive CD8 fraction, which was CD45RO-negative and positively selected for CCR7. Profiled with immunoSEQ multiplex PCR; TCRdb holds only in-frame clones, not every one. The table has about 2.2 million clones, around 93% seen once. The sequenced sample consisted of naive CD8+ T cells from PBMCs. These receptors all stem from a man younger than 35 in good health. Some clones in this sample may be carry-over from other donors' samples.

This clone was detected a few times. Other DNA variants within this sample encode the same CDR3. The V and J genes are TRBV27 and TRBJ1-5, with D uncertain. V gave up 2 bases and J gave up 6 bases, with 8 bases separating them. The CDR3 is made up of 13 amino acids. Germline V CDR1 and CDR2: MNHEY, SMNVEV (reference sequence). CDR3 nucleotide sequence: TGTGCCAGCAGTTTAATTGGAGGTCAGCCCCAGCATTTT. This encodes CASSLIGGQPQHF.

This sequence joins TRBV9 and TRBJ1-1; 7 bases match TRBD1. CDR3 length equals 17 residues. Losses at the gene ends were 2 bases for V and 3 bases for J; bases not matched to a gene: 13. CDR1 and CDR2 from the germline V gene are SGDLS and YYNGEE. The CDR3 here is CASSVAGTGVRDTEAFF. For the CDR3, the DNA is TGTGCCAGCAGCGTGGCGGGAACAGGGGTAAGGGACACTGAAGCTTTCTTT.

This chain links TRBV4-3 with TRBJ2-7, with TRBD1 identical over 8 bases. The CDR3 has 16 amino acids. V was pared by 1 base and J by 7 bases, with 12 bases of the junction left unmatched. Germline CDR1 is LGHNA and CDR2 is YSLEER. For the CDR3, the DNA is TGCGCCAGCAGCCAAGGGTCCACAGGGGGATGGTGGGAGCAGTACTTC. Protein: CASSQGSTGGWWEQYF.

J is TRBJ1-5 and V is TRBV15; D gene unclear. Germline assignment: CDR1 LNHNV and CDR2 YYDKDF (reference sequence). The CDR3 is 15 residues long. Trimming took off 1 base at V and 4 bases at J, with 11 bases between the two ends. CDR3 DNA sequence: TGTGCCACCAGCAGAGGAGGGAAACCGAATCAGCCCCAGCATTTT. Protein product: CATSRGGKPNQPQHF. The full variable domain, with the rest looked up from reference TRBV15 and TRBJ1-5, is DAMVIQNPRYQVTQFGKPVTLSCSQTLNHNVMYWYQQKSSQAPKLLFHYYDKDFNNEADTPDNFQSRRPNTSFCFLDIRSPGLGDTAMYLCATSRGGKPNQPQHFGDGTRLSIL.

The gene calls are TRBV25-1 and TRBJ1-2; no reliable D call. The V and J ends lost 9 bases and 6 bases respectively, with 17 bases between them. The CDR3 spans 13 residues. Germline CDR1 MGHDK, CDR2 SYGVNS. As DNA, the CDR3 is TGTGCCAGATCCGGGCCTCGGAATAATGGCTACACCTTC. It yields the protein CARSGPRNNGYTF.